The rows below give T cell receptor beta chains drawn from one sample of a study of T cell responses to AZD1222 COVID-19 vaccine. Sequenced by immunoSEQ multiplex PCR; TCRdb stores in-frame clones only, minus some. The sample shows 120,000 to 150,000 clones, approximately 91% of them seen only once. Source: peripheral blood, taken 28 days after the second AZD1222 dose. These receptors all come from an adult who received the AZD1222 COVID-19 vaccine. Each CDR3 is given with its conserved first and last residue. The order of the fields is J gene, V gene, CDR3 protein.

J gene: TRBJ2-7; V gene: TRBV7-9; CDR3 protein: CASSLRGASEQYF
J gene: TRBJ2-1; V gene: TRBV9; CDR3 protein: CASSVAMDEQFF
J gene: TRBJ2-5; V gene: TRBV7-9; CDR3 protein: CASSLVEDRETQYF
J gene: TRBJ1-3; V gene: TRBV6-5; CDR3 protein: CASSSGLSSGNTIYF
J gene: TRBJ1-2; V gene: TRBV14; CDR3 protein: CASSQGQFYGYTF
J gene: TRBJ2-7; V gene: TRBV5-1; CDR3 protein: CASSLSGTSTFSEQYF
J gene: TRBJ1-2; V gene: TRBV7-2; CDR3 protein: CASSLSPGRNAGYTF
J gene: TRBJ1-3; V gene: TRBV19; CDR3 protein: CASRFNRGTGNTIYF
J gene: TRBJ1-4; V gene: TRBV7-9; CDR3 protein: CASSFDRGEKLFF
J gene: TRBJ1-2; V gene: TRBV19; CDR3 protein: CASSINLRDEGYTF
J gene: TRBJ2-7; V gene: TRBV5-8; CDR3 protein: CASSLELAGGNYEQYF
J gene: TRBJ1-1; V gene: TRBV11-3; CDR3 protein: CASSKDRDTEAFF
J gene: TRBJ1-1; V gene: TRBV2; CDR3 protein: CASRRDSNTEAFF
J gene: TRBJ1-3; V gene: TRBV7-8; CDR3 protein: CASSLNRGIGNTIYF